The 16 T cell receptor beta chains below come from one sample, sequenced in a study of T-cell reconstitution after alpha-beta-depleted transplantation in children. For TCRbeta, the library was prepared with unique molecular identifiers. One entry per CDR3 protein results from TCRdb running MiXCR on the PCR reads. The data hold approximately 980,000 distinct CDR3 sequences, with roughly 31% observed a single time. The sample in question was PBMCs, mostly from graft donor cells, obtained 360 days after TCRalphabeta/CD19-depleted stem cell transplant. Every receptor here comes from a boy younger than two who had a stem cell transplant for SCID, so the T cells may come from the graft donor.

This clonotype was counted a few times. The gene calls are TRBV5-4 and TRBJ2-7; 10 positions agree with TRBD1. V shed 3 bases, J shed 2 bases, and the junction held 17 bases outside the gene matches. The germline V gene has CDR1 SGHNT and CDR2 YYREEE (reference sequence). The CDR3 is 19 amino acids. For the CDR3, the DNA is TGTGCCAGCAGCTGGTTATCCGGGACAGGGGCCTCGAATCCCTACGAGCAGTACTTC. Translating it yields CASSWLSGTGASNPYEQYF.

The V and J genes are TRBV28 and TRBJ2-7, with D uncertain. The CDR3 is made up of 14 amino acids. Germline loops: CDR1 MDHEN, CDR2 SYDVKM. V was shortened by 2 bases and J by 2 bases, with 10 bases between the two germline ends. CDR3 in amino acids: CASSLLSETYEQYF. The CDR3 nucleotides are TGTGCCAGCAGTTTACTGTCAGAAACCTACGAGCAGTACTTC.

This clonotype was detected many times. V usage is TRBV5-1 and J usage is TRBJ2-3; D call uncertain. CDR1 and CDR2 (germline): SGHRS, YFSETQ. Trimming left V 2 bases short and J 7 bases short, with 8 bases between. This CDR3 contains 12 residues. CDR3 in DNA: TGCGCCAGCAGCTTAGGCCCAAATACGCAGTATTTT. It codes for CASSLGPNTQYF.

Only a few counts were recorded for this clonotype. CDR3 amino acids: CASSLGWRDTGNTIYF. As DNA, the CDR3 is TGTGCCAGCAGTTTGGGGTGGAGGGACACTGGAAACACCATATATTTT. V gene TRBV12-3 or TRBV12-4 combines with J gene TRBJ1-3; possible D gene TRBD1, 6 bases. V lost 3 bases, J lost 2 bases, and 14 bases lay in between. The CDR3 covers 16 residues.

This clonotype has only a few counts. The chain uses TRBV5-1 and TRBJ2-4; the match to TRBD2 covers 12 bases. Germline V lookup: CDR1 SGHRS, CDR2 YFSETQ. J gave up 11 bases and V 2 bases, and 11 bases lay outside the gene matches. There are 16 residues in the CDR3. CDR3 residues: CASSFGGTSGRTLQYF. CDR3 nucleotides: TGCGCCAGCAGCTTCGGCGGGACTAGCGGGCGGACGCTTCAGTACTTC.

The V call is TRBV9, the J call TRBJ2-2; 7 bases are shared with TRBD2. Germline V gene lookup returns CDR1 SGDLS and CDR2 YYNGEE. With V trimmed by 0 bases and J by 5 bases, 7 bases remained unmatched. The CDR3 extends over 16 amino acids. In nucleotides, the CDR3 is TGTGCCAGCAGCGTAGCGGGTAGCGGGCAGACCGGGGAGCTGTTTTTT. This codes for CASSVAGSGQTGELFF.

The V and J genes are TRBV12-3 or TRBV12-4 and TRBJ2-1, with TRBD2 identical over 14 bases. V trimming: 3 bases; J trimming: 8 bases; junction bases outside the gene matches: 3. The length of the CDR3 is 15 residues. DNA of the CDR3: TGTGCCAGCAGTTTCGGGACTAGCGGGGGCCATGAGCAGTTCTTC. It specifies CASSFGTSGGHEQFF.

This sequence joins TRBV20-1 and TRBJ2-5; D possibly corresponds to TRBD2 (7 bases). The CDR3 covers 12 residues. In germline, CDR1 is DFQATT, CDR2 SNEGSKA (reference sequence). Trimming took off 3 bases at V and 7 bases at J, with 12 bases between the two ends. DNA for the CDR3: TGCAGTGCTAGTGGGGGGGCGGTGACCCAGTACTTC. Its translation: CSASGGAVTQYF.

This clonotype was seen a few times. J is TRBJ1-4 and V is TRBV5-1; a weak D match, TRBD1 (5 bases). The ends were cut back, 4 bases at V and 6 bases at J, with 10 bases in the middle. CDR1 and CDR2 from the germline V gene are SGHRS and YFSETQ. The CDR3 spans 13 residues. Written as DNA, the CDR3 is TGCGCCAGCAGCGGACAAAGGCATGAAAAACTGTTTTTT. It specifies CASSGQRHEKLFF.

The rearrangement uses TRBV12-3 or TRBV12-4 and TRBJ2-5; D is perhaps TRBD2 (7 bases). The CDR3 sequence is 16 residues long. V gave up 3 bases and J gave up 3 bases, with 17 bases separating them. The CDR3 region is CASSFGRGLGKETQYF. CDR3 in DNA: TGTGCCAGCAGTTTCGGGCGGGGGCTGGGGAAAGAGACCCAGTACTTC.

The chain is built from TRBV7-2 and TRBJ1-1; 7 nucleotides line up with TRBD1. This CDR3 spans 16 amino acids. The V and J ends lost 2 bases and 5 bases, in that order; junction bases with no gene match: 11. Germline lookup yields CDR1 SGHTA and CDR2 FQGNSA. CDR3 nucleotides: TGTGCCAGCAGCTTACTGGTTCCTAGGGGGCGAACTGAAGCTTTCTTT. Residues: CASSLLVPRGRTEAFF.

This clonotype was found many times. The chain is built from TRBV4-1 and TRBJ1-1; no clear D gene. The length of the CDR3 is 18 residues. The germline CDR1 and CDR2 sequences are MGHRA and YSYEKL. V lost 0 bases, J lost 3 bases, and 20 bases lay in between. The CDR3 spells CASSQDGGFQFGDTEAFF. CDR3 coding DNA: TGCGCCAGCAGCCAAGATGGTGGGTTCCAATTTGGTGACACTGAAGCTTTCTTT.

The chain links TRBV28 to TRBJ2-6; TRBD1 aligns across 7 bases. V lost 5 bases and J lost 0; bases outside the gene matches: 4. Per the germline V gene, CDR1 is MDHEN and CDR2 is SYDVKM. The CDR3 extends over 16 amino acids. In DNA, the CDR3 is TGTGCCAGCAGTGGGACAGCTAGCTCTGGGGCCAACGTCCTGACTTTC. Amino acids: CASSGTASSGANVLTF.

This clonotype was seen more than once but under ten times. V gene TRBV7-2 combines with J gene TRBJ1-5, with D possibly matching TRBD1 (5 bases). In germline, CDR1 is SGHTA, CDR2 FQGNSA. CDR3 length: 15 amino acids. V gave up 4 bases and J gave up 5 bases, with 15 bases separating them. CDR3 nucleotides: TGTGCCAGCAGCTCTCGACTCGGGGCCCATCAGCCCCAGCATTTT. Residues: CASSSRLGAHQPQHF.

The chain is built from TRBV4-1 and TRBJ2-3; 11 nucleotides align to TRBD2. Germline values: CDR1 MGHRA, CDR2 YSYEKL. V trimming: 0 bases; J trimming: 5 bases; junction bases outside the gene matches: 1. This CDR3 has 15 amino acids. DNA for the CDR3: TGCGCCAGCAGCCAAGATACTAGCGGGGGAGATACGCAGTATTTT. It yields the protein CASSQDTSGGDTQYF.

This clonotype was seen a handful of times. The chain combines TRBV20-1 with TRBJ1-1; unclear D gene. This CDR3 is built from 16 residues. From germline, CDR1 is DFQATT and CDR2 SNEGSKA (reference sequence). The ends were cut back, 6 bases at V and 3 bases at J, with 23 bases in the middle. The CDR3 DNA reads as TGCAGTGCGCCCACCCGGGGTAGGATTAAGTACACTGAAGCTTTCTTT. Translating gives CSAPTRGRIKYTEAFF.